This entry lists 2 T cell receptor beta chains sequenced from one sample in a study of post-analysis software for immune sequencing data. Their specific antigens are unknown. Findings and limits, study-wide: Patients had higher frequencies than controls of a few TRBV segments, including TRBV5-6, TRBV5-1 and TRBV20-1.

Presence of unique molecular identifiers characterized the TCR beta cDNA libraries. MiXCR, applied by TCRdb to the PCR reads, yields one record per CDR3 protein. The sample records about 200,000 distinct CDR3 sequences, over 25% being singletons. Specimen: blood. Receptors were obtained from a girl aged 2-17 years with multiple sclerosis.

To note about this clonotype: It may be a read error: a sequence one base away is much more abundant. The rearrangement uses TRBV3-1 and TRBJ2-1; D call uncertain. CDR1 and CDR2 (germline): LGHDT, YNNKEL (reference sequence). This CDR3 region has 13 residues. CDR3 bases: TGTGCCGGCAGCCAACATGGGGTCGGGGAGCAGTTCTTC. This translates into CAGSQHGVGEQFF.

The chain uses TRBV3-1 and TRBJ1-6; perhaps TRBD1 as D (5 bases). CDR1 is LGHDT, CDR2 YNNKEL, per germline (reference sequence). Deletions cut 2 bases from V and 14 bases from J, with 13 bases between. CDR3 length: 13 amino acids. CDR3 DNA: TGTGCCAGCAGCCAATCCCCCAGGGCGGCCCTCCACTTT. This sequence encodes CASSQSPRAALHF.